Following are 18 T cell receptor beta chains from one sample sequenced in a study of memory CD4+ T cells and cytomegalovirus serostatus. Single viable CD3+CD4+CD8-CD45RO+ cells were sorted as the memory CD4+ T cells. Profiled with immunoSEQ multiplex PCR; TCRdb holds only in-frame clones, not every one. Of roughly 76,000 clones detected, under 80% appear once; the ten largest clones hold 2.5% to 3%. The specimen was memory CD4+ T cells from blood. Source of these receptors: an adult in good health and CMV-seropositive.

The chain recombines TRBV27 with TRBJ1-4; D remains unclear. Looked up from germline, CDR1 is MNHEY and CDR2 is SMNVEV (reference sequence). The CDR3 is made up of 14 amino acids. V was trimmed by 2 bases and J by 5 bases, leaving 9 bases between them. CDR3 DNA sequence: TGTGCCAGCAGTTTACGTTCGCTCAATGAAAAACTGTTTTTT. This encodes CASSLRSLNEKLFF.

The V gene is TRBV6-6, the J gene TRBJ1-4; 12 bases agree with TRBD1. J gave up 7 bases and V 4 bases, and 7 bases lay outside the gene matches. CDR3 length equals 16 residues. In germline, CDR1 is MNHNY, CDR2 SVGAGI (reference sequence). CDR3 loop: CASSFPPGQGAEKLFF. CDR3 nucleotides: TGTGCCAGCAGTTTTCCGCCGGGACAGGGGGCTGAAAAACTGTTTTTT.

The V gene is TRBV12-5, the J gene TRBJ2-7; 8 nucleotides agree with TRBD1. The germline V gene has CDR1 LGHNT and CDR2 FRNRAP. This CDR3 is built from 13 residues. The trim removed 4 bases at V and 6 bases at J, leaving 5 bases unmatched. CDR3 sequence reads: CASGWGTGAEQYV. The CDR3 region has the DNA TGTGCTAGTGGTTGGGGGACAGGAGCCGAGCAGTACGTC.

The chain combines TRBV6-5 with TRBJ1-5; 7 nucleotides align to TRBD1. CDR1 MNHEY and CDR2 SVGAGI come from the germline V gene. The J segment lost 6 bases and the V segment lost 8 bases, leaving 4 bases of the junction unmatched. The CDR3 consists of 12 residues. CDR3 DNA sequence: TGTGCCAGCGGAGGGGGCATTCAGCCCCAGCATTTT. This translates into CASGGGIQPQHF.

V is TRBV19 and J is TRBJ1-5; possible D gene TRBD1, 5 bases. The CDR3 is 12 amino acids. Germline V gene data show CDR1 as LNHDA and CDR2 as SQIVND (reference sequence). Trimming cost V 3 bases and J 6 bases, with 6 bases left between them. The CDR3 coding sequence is TGTGCCAGTAGTATTGGGGCTCAGCCCCAGCATTTT. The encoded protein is CASSIGAQPQHF. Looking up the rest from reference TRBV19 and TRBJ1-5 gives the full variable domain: DGGITQSPKYLFRKEGQNVTLSCEQNLNHDAMYWYRQDPGQGLRLIYYSQIVNDFQKGDIAEGYSVSREKKESFPLTVTSAQKNPTAFYLCASSIGAQPQHFGDGTRLSIL.

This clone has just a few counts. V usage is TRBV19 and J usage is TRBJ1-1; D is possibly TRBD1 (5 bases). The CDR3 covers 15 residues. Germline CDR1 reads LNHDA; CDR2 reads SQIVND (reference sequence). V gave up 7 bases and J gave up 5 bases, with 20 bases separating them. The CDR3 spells CASTSWGRVGTEAFF. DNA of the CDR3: TGTGCCAGTACCTCCTGGGGCAGGGTTGGGACTGAAGCTTTCTTT.

The CDR3: CASSIWTRTGETQYF. CDR3 bases: TGTGCCAGCAGCATCTGGACTAGAACCGGCGAGACCCAGTACTTC. This chain connects TRBV11-2 to TRBJ2-5; TRBD2 aligns across 7 bases. Germline CDR1 reads SGHAT; CDR2 reads FQNNGV. The trim removed 5 bases at V and 5 bases at J, leaving 11 bases unmatched. The CDR3 length is 15 residues.

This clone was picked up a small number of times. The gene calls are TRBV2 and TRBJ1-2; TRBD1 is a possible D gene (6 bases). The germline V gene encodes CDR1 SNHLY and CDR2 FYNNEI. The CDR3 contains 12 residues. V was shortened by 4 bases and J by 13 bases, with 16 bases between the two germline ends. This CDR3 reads CASSATGLTVTF. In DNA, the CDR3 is TGTGCCAGCAGTGCGACAGGTTTGACGGTCACCTTC.

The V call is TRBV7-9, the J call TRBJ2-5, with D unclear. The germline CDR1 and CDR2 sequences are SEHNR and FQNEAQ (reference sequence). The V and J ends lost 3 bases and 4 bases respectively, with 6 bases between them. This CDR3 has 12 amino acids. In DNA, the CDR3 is TGTGCCAGCAGCTTTCAAGCAGAGACCCAGTACTTC. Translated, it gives CASSFQAETQYF.

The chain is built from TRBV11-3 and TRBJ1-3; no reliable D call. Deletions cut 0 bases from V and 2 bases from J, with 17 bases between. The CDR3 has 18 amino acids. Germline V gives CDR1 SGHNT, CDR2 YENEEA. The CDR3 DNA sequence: TGTGCCAGCAGCTTAGATCTAAGTGGGGTATCGACTGGAAACACCATATATTTT. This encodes CASSLDLSGVSTGNTIYF.

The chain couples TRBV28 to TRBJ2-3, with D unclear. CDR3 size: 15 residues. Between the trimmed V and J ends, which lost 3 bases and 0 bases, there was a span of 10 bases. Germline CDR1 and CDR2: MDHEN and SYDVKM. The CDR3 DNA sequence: TGTGCCAGCAGTTTTCCAGACGCTAGCACAGATACGCAGTATTTT. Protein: CASSFPDASTDTQYF.

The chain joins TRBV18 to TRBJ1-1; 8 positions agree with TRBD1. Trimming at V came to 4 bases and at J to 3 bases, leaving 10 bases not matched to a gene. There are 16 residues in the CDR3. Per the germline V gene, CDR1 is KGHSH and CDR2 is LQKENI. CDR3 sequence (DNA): TGTGCCAGCTCACGATTCTCGACAGGGGATCACACTGAAGCTTTCTTT. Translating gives CASSRFSTGDHTEAFF.

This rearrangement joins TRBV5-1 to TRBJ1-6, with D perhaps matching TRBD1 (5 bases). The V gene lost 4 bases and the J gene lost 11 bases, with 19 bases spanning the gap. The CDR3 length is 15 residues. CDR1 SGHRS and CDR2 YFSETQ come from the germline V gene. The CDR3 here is CASSAAGTRQAPLHF. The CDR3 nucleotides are TGCGCCAGCAGCGCGGCCGGGACTAGGCAAGCACCCCTCCACTTT.

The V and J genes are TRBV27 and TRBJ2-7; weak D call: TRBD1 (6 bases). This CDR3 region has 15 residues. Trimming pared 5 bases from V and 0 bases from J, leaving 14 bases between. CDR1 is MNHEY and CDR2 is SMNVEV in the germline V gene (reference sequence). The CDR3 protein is CASSTMHRDSYEQYF. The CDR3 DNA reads TGTGCCAGCAGTACAATGCACAGGGACTCCTACGAGCAGTACTTC.

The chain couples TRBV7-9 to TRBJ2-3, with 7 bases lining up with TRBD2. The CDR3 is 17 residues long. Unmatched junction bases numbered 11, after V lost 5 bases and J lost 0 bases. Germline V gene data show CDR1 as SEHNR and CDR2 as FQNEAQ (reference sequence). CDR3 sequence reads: CASSPGRVAASTDTQYF. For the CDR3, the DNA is TGTGCCAGCAGCCCGGGGAGGGTAGCGGCTAGCACAGATACGCAGTATTTT. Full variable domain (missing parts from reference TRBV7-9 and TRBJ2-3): DTGVSQNPRHKITKRGQNVTFRCDPISEHNRLYWYRQTLGQGPEFLTYFQNEAQLEKSRLLSDRFSAERPKGSFSTLEIQRTEQGDSAMYLCASSPGRVAASTDTQYFGPGTRLTVL.

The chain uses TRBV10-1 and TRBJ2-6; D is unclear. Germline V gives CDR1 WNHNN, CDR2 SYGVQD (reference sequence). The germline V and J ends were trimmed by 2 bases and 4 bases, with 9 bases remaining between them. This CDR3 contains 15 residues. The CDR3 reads CASSEGWPGANVLTF. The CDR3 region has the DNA TGCGCCAGCAGTGAGGGGTGGCCCGGGGCCAACGTCCTGACTTTC.

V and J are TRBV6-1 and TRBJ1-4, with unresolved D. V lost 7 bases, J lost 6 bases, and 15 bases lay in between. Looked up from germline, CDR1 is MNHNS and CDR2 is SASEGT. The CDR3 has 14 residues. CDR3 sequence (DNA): TGTGCCAGCAAGGGTCGGGGTGGGTATGAAAAACTGTTTTTT. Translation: CASKGRGGYEKLFF.

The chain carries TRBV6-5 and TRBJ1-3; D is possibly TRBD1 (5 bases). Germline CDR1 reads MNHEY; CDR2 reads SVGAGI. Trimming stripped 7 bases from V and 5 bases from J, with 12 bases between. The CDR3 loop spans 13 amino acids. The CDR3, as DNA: TGTGCCAGCACGGATCAGGGAAGAAACACCATATATTTT. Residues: CASTDQGRNTIYF.